The 3 T cell receptor beta chains in this list originate from one sample, sequenced in a study of human T cells and chemical hapten exposure. Time point: patch test 3, about 24 weeks after DPC sensitization. As to treatment: therapeutic diphenylcyclopropenone sensitization with weekly scalp DPC. The study extracted total RNA from unfractionated whole blood. TCRdb re-derived calls from the RACE reads in MiXCR, one entry per CDR3 protein. The sample carries over 35,000 distinct CDR3 sequences, roughly 13% recorded once. The sample was whole blood, taken in connection with sensitization to the hapten diphenylcyclopropenone (DPC). The receptors were gathered from a woman aged 40 to 50 with alopecia areata. Some clones in this sample may be carry-over from other donors' samples.

The sample holds a few counts of this clonotype. The CDR3 DNA reads as TGTGCCAGCAGTTTATCAGGGCGGGAGTGGAATGAGCAGTTCTTC. Its translation: CASSLSGREWNEQFF. The chain links TRBV28 to TRBJ2-1; 7 bases align to TRBD2. The CDR3 contains 15 residues. The trim removed 1 base at V and 7 bases at J, leaving 7 bases unmatched. Germline lookup yields CDR1 MDHEN and CDR2 SYDVKM.

The table lists this clonotype with a few counts. V is TRBV6-5 and J is TRBJ2-3; either TRBD1 or TRBD2 may fit D (5 bases each). Germline-derived CDR1 and CDR2 are MNHEY and SVGAGI. The ends were cut back, 2 bases at V and 2 bases at J, with 8 bases in the middle. CDR3 length: 14 amino acids. The DNA for the CDR3 is TGTGCCAGCAGTTACGGGACCCTCACAGATACGCAGTATTTT. It translates to CASSYGTLTDTQYF.

Many counts were recorded for this clonotype. The limits of the CDR3 on the DNA are not certain, so only TCRdb's listed CDR3 is given. This chain links TRBV12-3 or TRBV12-4 with TRBJ1-1; TRBD1 is the table's D call and was not checked against the DNA. From its first to its last residue, the CDR3 has 16 amino acids. CDR3 loop: CASSFGPGWKEAEAFF.